These T cell receptor beta chains were read from a single sample in a study of Graves' ophthalmopathy and Graves' hyperthyroidism. MiXCR, applied by TCRdb to the multiplex PCR reads, yields one record per CDR3 protein. Among hundreds of thousands of distinct CDR3 sequences listed, approximately 21% were seen once. Sequenced: peripheral blood. Receptor source: a woman in her late teens or twenties with stable Graves' hyperthyroidism. Some clones in this sample may be carry-over from other donors' samples. CDR3s include the opening cysteine and the closing phenylalanine or tryptophan. Each record gives: V gene, CDR3 protein.

>TRBV30
CAWSVEGFGELFF
>TRBV7-9
CASSLEAEEATQYF
>TRBV6-1
CASTARTVGSPLHF
>TRBV15
CATSRDPVETQYF
>TRBV30
CAWSVRHNTEAFF
>TRBV12-5
CASGLVLGGSGPQHF
>TRBV27
CASSLSPHITNYGYTF
>TRBV11-2
CASSPDRTYNEQFF
>TRBV12-5
CASGSTGNTEAFF
>TRBV9
CASSATGEATEAFF
>TRBV3-1
CASSQNPSRTGATRDYGYTF
>TRBV9
CASSGGIRNNSPLHF
>TRBV14
CASSHGRTGAVEQYF
>TRBV5-1
CASSLAPEDTIYF
>TRBV2
CASSVGRFSNQPQHF
>TRBV12-3/TRBV12-4
CASSTGAVYGYTF
>TRBV10-3
CAISRTGGEEETQYF
>TRBV20-1
CSARDLEYAYSGANVLTF
>TRBV2
CASSLYKINSPLHF
>TRBV10-3
CAISEKLNSPLHF
>TRBV7-9
CASSPQDRTISYEQYF
>TRBV27
CAALLLAVAGDTQYF
>TRBV12-3/TRBV12-4
CASNFKGSNQPQHF
>TRBV6-1
CASSSHLSGANVLTF
>TRBV12-3/TRBV12-4
CASSSTAGSSFGGYTF
>TRBV12-3/TRBV12-4
CASLAEGGKETQYF
>TRBV7-2
CASSLLSGRVVETQYF
>TRBV12-3/TRBV12-4
CASSQGHPNTEAFF
>TRBV6-1
CASSERASGAYEQYF
>TRBV6-5
CASSYSVSYGYTF
>TRBV12-3/TRBV12-4
CASSFEGIETQYF
>TRBV7-9
CASSLGGYWPQHF
>TRBV12-3/TRBV12-4
CASSLETGGISGYTF
>TRBV27
CASSDSGGRKNGYTF
>TRBV28
CASSPIASKPGQFIKEAQYF
>TRBV7-2
CASSLGVGNIQYF
>TRBV5-1
CASSPLPGRNTEAFF
>TRBV18
CASSRPGGEQFF
>TRBV7-8
CASSLATDTGELFF
>TRBV4-2
CASSQEITENYGYTF
>TRBV7-9
CASSLGPGHNQPQHF
>TRBV6-1
CASSRETGYEQYF
>TRBV6-1
CATCPRQASYGYTF
>TRBV5-1
CASTEGGSLNYGYTF
>TRBV6-5
CASSYNRELFF
>TRBV10-3
CAITSPSELSAFF
>TRBV24-1
CATSAGTIGEETQYF
>TRBV12-3/TRBV12-4
CASNDRGQETQYF
>TRBV27
CASSRDTGEAFF
>TRBV15
CATSNGVRTEAFF
>TRBV6-1
CASSETWGGSYEQYF
>TRBV7-2
CASSFSEVYGYTF
>TRBV5-1
CASSLGAGRTYEQYF
>TRBV6-1
CAIRSGSSYEQYF
>TRBV20-1
CSAREDRDSPLHF
>TRBV20-1
CSARTGTDSNQPQHF
>TRBV6-1
CASRTGSGNTIYF
>TRBV15
CATSRDPGASYEQYF
>TRBV12-3/TRBV12-4
CASSLGTGLAEQYF